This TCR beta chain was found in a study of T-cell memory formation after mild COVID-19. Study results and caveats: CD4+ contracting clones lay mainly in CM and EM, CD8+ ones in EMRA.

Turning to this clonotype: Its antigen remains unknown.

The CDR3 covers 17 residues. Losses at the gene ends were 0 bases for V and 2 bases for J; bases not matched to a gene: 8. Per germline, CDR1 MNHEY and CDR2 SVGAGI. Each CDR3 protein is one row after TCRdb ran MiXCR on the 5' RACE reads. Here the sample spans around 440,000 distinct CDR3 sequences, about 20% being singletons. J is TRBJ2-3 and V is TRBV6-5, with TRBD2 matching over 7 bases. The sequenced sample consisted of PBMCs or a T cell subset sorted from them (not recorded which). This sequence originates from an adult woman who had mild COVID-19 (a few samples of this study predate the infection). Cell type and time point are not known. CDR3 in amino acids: CASSYSSASGYTDTQYF. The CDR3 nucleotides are TGTGCCAGCAGTTACTCGTCCGCTAGCGGATACACAGATACGCAGTATTTT.